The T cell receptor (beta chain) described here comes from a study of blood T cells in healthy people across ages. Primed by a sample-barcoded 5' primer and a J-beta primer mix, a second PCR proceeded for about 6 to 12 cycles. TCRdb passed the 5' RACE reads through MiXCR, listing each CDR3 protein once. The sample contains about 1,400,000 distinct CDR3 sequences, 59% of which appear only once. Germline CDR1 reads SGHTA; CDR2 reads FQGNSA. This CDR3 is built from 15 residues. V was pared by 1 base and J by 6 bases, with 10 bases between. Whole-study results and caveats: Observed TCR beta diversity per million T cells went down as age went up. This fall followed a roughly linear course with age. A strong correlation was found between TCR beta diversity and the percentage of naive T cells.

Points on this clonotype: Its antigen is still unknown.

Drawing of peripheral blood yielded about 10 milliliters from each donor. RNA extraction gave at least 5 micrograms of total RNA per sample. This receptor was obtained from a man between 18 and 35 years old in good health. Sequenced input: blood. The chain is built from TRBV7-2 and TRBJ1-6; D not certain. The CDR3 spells CASSLERRANSPLHF. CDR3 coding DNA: TGTGCCAGCAGCTTAGAGCGGCGGGCTAATTCACCCCTCCACTTT.